This entry features one T cell receptor (beta chain) sequence. The germline V gene has CDR1 SGHRS and CDR2 YFSETQ. This CDR3 contains 12 residues. With V trimmed by 3 bases and J by 11 bases, 7 bases remained unmatched. The data originate from a study of blood T cell repertoires in COVID-19. Original processing notes: How many nucleated cells were present was estimated from reference gene primer amplification. Here immunoSEQ multiplex PCR was the method, and the copy in TCRdb shows in-frame clones only, minus some. The V and J calls and clone size come from that table; D and trimming were worked out from the DNA. The table has 470,000 or so clones, approximately 90% seen once.

The chain uses TRBV5-1 and TRBJ1-1; 7 bases match TRBD1. This TCR came from a woman under 30 with acute COVID-19. Sample: PBMCs or T cells enriched from blood (not recorded which). The CDR3 coding sequence is TGCGCCAGCAGCTCGTCGACAGGGTTGGCTTTCTTT. Protein sequence: CASSSSTGLAFF.